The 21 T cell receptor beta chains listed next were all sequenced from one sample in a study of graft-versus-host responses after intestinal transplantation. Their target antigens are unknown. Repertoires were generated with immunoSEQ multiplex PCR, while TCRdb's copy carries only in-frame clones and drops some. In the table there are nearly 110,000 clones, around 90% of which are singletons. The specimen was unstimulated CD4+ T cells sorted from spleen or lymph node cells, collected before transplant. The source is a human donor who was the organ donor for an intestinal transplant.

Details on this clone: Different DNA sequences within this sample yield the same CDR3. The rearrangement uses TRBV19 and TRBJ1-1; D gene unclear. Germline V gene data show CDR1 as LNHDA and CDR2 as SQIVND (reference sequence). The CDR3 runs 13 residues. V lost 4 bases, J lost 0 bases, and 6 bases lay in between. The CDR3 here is CASSTVMNTEAFF. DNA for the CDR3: TGTGCCAGTAGTACAGTTATGAACACTGAAGCTTTCTTT. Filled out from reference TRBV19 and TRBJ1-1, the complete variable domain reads DGGITQSPKYLFRKEGQNVTLSCEQNLNHDAMYWYRQDPGQGLRLIYYSQIVNDFQKGDIAEGYSVSREKKESFPLTVTSAQKNPTAFYLCASSTVMNTEAFFGQGTRLTVV.

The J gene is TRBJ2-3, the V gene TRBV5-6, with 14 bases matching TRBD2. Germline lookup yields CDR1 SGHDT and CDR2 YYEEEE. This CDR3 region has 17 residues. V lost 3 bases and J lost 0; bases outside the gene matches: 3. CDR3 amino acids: CASSWGLAGVSTDTQYF. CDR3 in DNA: TGTGCCAGCAGCTGGGGACTAGCGGGGGTTAGCACAGATACGCAGTATTTT.

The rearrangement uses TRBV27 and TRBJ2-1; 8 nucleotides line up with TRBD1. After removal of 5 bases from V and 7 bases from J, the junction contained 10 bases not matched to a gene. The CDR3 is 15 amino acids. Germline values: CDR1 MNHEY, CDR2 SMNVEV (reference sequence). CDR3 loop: CASSQGQVSGNEQFF. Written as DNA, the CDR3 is TGTGCCAGCAGTCAGGGACAGGTGTCGGGGAATGAGCAGTTCTTC.

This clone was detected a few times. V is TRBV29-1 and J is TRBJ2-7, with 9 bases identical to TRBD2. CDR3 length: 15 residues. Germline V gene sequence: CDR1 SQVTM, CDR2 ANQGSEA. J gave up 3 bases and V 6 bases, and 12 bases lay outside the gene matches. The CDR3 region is CSVGGVAGAIYEQYF. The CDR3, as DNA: TGCAGCGTCGGGGGGGTAGCGGGAGCGATCTACGAGCAGTACTTC.

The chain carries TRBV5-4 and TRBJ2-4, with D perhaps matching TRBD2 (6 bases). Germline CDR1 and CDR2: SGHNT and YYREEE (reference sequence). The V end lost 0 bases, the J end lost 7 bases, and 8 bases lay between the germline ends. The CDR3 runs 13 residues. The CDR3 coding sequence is TGTGCCAGCAGCTTGGGGGGGAGGAACATTCAGTACTTC. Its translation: CASSLGGRNIQYF.

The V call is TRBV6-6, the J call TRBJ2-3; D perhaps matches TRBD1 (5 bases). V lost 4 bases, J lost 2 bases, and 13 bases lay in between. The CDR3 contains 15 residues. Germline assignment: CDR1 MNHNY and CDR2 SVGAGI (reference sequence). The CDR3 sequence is CASSSRVRPTDTQYF. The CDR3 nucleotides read TGTGCCAGCAGTTCCAGGGTCAGGCCCACAGATACGCAGTATTTT.

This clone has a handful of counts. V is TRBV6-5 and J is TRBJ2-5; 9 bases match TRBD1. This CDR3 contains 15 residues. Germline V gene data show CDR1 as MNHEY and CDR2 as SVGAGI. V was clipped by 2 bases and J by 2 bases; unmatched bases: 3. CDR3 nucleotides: TGTGCCAGCAGTTACGGACAGGGGCGACAAGAGACCCAGTACTTC. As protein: CASSYGQGRQETQYF.

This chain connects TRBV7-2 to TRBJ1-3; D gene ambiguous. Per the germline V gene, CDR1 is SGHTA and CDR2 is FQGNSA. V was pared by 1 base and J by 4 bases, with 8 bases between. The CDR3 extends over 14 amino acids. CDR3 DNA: TGTGCCAGCAGCTTAGAGGAAGTGGGAAACACCATATATTTT. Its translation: CASSLEEVGNTIYF.

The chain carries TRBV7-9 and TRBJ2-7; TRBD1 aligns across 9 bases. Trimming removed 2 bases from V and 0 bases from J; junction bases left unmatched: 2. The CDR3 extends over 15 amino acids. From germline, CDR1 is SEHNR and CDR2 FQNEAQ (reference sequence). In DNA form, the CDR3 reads TGTGCCAGCAGCTTATCGGGACAGGGCTCCTACGAGCAGTACTTC. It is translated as CASSLSGQGSYEQYF.

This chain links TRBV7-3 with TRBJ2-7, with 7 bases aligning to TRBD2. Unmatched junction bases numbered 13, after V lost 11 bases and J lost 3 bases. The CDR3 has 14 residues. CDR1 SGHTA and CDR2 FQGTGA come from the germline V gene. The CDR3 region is CARLTSLGGYEQYF. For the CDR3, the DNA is TGTGCCCGCCTGACTAGCTTGGGGGGCTACGAGCAGTACTTC.

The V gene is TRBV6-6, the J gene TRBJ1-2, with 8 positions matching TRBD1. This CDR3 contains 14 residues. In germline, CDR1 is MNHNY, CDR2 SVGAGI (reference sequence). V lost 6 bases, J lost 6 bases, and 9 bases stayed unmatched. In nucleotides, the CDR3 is TGTGCCAGCAGGGACCGACAGGGGACCCATGGCTACACCTTC. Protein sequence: CASRDRQGTHGYTF.

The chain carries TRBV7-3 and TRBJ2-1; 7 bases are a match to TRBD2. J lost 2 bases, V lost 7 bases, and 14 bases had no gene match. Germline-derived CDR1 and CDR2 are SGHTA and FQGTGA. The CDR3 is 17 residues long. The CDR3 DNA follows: TGTGCCAGCACCCCCAGAGGAGCGGGGTACCCCTACAATGAGCAGTTCTTC. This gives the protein CASTPRGAGYPYNEQFF. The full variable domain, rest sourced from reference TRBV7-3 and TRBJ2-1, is GAGVSQTPSNKVTEKGKYVELRCDPISGHTALYWYRQSLGQGPEFLIYFQGTGAADDSGLPNDRFFAVRPEGSVSTLKIQRTERGDSAVYLCASTPRGAGYPYNEQFFGPGTRLTVL.

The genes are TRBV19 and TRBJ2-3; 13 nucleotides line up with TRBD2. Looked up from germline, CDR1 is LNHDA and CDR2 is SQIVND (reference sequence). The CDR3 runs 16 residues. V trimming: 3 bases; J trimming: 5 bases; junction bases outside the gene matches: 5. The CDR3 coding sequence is TGTGCCAGTAGTATGGGACTAGCGGGGTGGGGAGATACGCAGTATTTT. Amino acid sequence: CASSMGLAGWGDTQYF. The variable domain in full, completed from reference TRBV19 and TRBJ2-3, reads DGGITQSPKYLFRKEGQNVTLSCEQNLNHDAMYWYRQDPGQGLRLIYYSQIVNDFQKGDIAEGYSVSREKKESFPLTVTSAQKNPTAFYLCASSMGLAGWGDTQYFGPGTRLTVL.

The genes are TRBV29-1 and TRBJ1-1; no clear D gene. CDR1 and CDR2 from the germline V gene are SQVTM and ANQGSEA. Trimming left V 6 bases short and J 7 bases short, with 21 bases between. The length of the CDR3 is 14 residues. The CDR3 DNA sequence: TGCAGCGTGGCCGAACGAAGGGTCGAAAATGAAGCTTTCTTT. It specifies CSVAERRVENEAFF.

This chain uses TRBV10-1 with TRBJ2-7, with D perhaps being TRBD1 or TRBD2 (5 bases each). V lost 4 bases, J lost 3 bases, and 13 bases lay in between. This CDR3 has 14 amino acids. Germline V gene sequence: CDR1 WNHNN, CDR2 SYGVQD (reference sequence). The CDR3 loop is CASSAHTGGYEQYF. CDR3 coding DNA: TGCGCCAGCAGTGCCCACACAGGAGGCTACGAGCAGTACTTC.

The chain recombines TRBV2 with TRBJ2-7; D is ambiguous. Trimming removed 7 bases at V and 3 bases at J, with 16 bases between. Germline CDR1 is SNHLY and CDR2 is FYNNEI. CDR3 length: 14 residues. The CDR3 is CASKTDSTIYEQYF. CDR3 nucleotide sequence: TGTGCCAGCAAAACAGACTCCACCATCTACGAGCAGTACTTC.

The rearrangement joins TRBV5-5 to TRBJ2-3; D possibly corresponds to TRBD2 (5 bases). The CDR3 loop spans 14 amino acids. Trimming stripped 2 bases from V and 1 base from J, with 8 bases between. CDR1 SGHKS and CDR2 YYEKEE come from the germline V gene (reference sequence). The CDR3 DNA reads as TGTGCCAGCAGCTTTGATAGCGGCACAGATACGCAGTATTTT. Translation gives CASSFDSGTDTQYF.

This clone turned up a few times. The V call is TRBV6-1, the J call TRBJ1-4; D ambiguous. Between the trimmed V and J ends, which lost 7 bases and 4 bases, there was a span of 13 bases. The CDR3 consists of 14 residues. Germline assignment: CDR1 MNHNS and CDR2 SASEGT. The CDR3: CASNRGLDNEKLFF. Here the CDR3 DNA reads TGTGCCAGCAACAGAGGACTAGATAATGAAAAACTGTTTTTT.

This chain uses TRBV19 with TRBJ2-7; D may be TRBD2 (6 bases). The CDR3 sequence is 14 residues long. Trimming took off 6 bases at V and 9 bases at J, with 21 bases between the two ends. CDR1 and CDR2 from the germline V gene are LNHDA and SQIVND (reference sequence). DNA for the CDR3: TGTGCCAGTAGACGCGGGACCGGGCCTTCGGTGCAGTACTTC. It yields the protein CASRRGTGPSVQYF.

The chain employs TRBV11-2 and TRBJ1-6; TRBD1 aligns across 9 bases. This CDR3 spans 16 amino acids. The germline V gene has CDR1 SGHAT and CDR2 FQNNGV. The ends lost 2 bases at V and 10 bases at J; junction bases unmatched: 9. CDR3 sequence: CASSLTSTGGRSPLHF. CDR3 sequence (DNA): TGTGCCAGCAGCTTAACCTCGACAGGGGGTAGATCACCCCTCCACTTT.

The CDR3 DNA sequence: TGTGCCAGAAGCTTGACGGCTCGGACAGAGAACTCCTACGAGCAGTACTTC. Protein sequence: CARSLTARTENSYEQYF. The genes are TRBV5-3 and TRBJ2-7; D perhaps matches TRBD1 (6 bases). TRBV5-3 is assigned to the ORF class and has an uncertain function. The CDR3 covers 17 residues. The V and J ends lost 1 base and 0 bases respectively, with 17 bases between them.